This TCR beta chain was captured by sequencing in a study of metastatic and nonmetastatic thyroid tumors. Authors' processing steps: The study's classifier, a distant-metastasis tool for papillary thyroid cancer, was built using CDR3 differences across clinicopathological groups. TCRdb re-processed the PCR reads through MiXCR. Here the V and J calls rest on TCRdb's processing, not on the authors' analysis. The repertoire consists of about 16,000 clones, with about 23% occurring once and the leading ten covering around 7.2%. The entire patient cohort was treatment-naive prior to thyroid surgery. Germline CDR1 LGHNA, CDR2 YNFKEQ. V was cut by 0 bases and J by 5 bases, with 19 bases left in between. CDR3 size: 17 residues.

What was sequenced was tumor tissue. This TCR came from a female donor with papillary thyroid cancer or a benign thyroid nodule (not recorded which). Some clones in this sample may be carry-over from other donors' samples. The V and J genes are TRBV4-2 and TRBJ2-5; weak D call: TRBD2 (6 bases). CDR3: CASSQDPHSEGGETQYF. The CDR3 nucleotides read TGTGCCAGCAGCCAAGACCCACACTCGGAGGGCGGGGAGACCCAGTACTTC.